A selection of T cell receptor beta chains follows, all from one sample in a study of cytomegalovirus exposure and HLA in healthy donors. Libraries were prepared by immunoSEQ multiplex PCR; TCRdb keeps only in-frame clonotypes and omits some of them. The repertoire includes 210,000 or so clones, around 80% of them detected once, and 0.2% to 0.25% sits in the top ten. The sample consisted of PBMCs. The receptor source for this set is a girl aged 2 to 10 in good health and CMV-seronegative. The CDR3 runs from the conserved cysteine through the conserved F or W. The D gene is left open where the match is weak. Expanded clones are given a class, and other clones once, few, many or no size at all.

>NA|TRBJ2-7|NA|TRBV5-1
CASSLGQGITYEQYF
TGCGCCAGCAGCTTGGGGCAGGGGATCACCTACGAGCAGTACTTC
>TRBD1|TRBJ1-5|NA|TRBV5-1
CATEGQGSNQPQHF
TGCGCCACCGAGGGACAGGGCAGCAATCAGCCCCAGCATTTT
>NA|TRBJ2-3|NA|TRBV27
CASTLLDTQYF
TGTGCCAGCACTCTTCTAGATACGCAGTATTTT
>NA|TRBJ2-3|NA|TRBV7-9
CASSFSEAGTGTDTQYF
TGTGCCAGCAGCTTCTCGGAGGCGGGGACGGGCACAGATACGCAGTATTTT
>TRBD1|TRBJ2-6|NA|TRBV29-1
CSVGTGAGANVLTF
TGCAGCGTCGGGACAGGGGCGGGGGCCAACGTCCTGACTTTC
>TRBD1|TRBJ2-7|NA|TRBV6-5
CASSGGNYEQYF
TGTGCCAGTTCAGGGGGCAACTACGAGCAGTACTTC
>TRBD2|TRBJ2-7|NA|TRBV29-1
CSVVGGELAGGHPTYEQYF
TGCAGCGTTGTGGGGGGGGAACTGGCGGGAGGCCACCCGACCTACGAGCAGTACTTC
>NA|TRBJ2-2|NA|TRBV10-1
CASSELGDTGELFF
TGCGCCAGCAGTGAGCTCGGAGACACCGGGGAGCTGTTTTTT
>TRBD1|TRBJ1-1|NA|TRBV5-4
CASSRAGTAPVEAFF
TGTGCCAGCAGCAGAGCCGGGACAGCACCAGTTGAAGCTTTCTTT
>TRBD1|TRBJ2-4|NA|TRBV15
CATSSRGIAKNIQYF
TGTGCCACCAGCAGCAGGGGGATAGCCAAAAACATTCAGTACTTC
>TRBD1|TRBJ1-5|NA|TRBV6-5
CASLPGQGSNQPQHF
TGTGCCAGCCTGCCAGGACAGGGAAGCAATCAGCCCCAGCATTTT
>TRBD2|TRBJ2-1|NA|TRBV9
CASSEGLAGLNEQFF
TGTGCCAGCAGCGAAGGACTAGCGGGTTTAAATGAGCAGTTCTTC
>TRBD2|TRBJ2-3|NA|TRBV4-1
CASSQGLAGGVDTQYF
TGCGCCAGCAGCCAAGGGTTAGCGGGAGGGGTAGATACGCAGTATTTT
>TRBD2|TRBJ2-5|NA|TRBV5-1
CASSLLGLDQETQYF
TGCGCCAGCAGCTTGCTAGGACTAGATCAAGAGACCCAGTACTTC
>NA|TRBJ2-1|NA|TRBV15
CATSRDRAGKNNEQFF
TGTGCCACCAGCAGAGACAGGGCCGGTAAGAATAATGAGCAGTTCTTC
>NA|TRBJ1-1|NA|TRBV5-1
CASSLEVETEAFF
TGCGCCAGCAGCTTGGAGGTGGAGACTGAAGCTTTCTTT
>NA|TRBJ2-2|few|TRBV11-2
CASSLALGGNTGELFF
TGTGCCAGCAGCTTAGCTCTGGGGGGGAACACCGGGGAGCTGTTTTTT
>NA|TRBJ2-7|NA|TRBV7-5
CARSHDRESSYEQYF
TGTGCCAGAAGCCACGACAGGGAATCGTCCTACGAGCAGTACTTC
>TRBD1|TRBJ1-2|NA|TRBV5-4
CASSLFQGAHGYTF
TGTGCCAGCAGCTTGTTTCAGGGGGCCCATGGCTACACCTTC
>NA|TRBJ2-7|NA|TRBV30
CAWSTGLLSYEQYF
TGTGCCTGGAGTACGGGACTTCTCTCCTACGAGCAGTACTTC
>NA|TRBJ2-1|once|TRBV30
CAWSGMKGDFPNSYNEQFF
TGTGCCTGGAGTGGCATGAAAGGGGACTTTCCGAATTCCTACAATGAGCAGTTCTTC
>TRBD1|TRBJ2-7|NA|TRBV5-1
CASSLGRRTGDEQYF
TGCGCCAGCAGCTTGGGGCGGAGGACAGGGGACGAGCAGTACTTC
>NA|TRBJ1-4|NA|TRBV20-1
CSALTNEKLFF
TGCAGTGCTCTCACTAATGAAAAACTGTTTTTT
>TRBD1|TRBJ2-1|NA|TRBV10-3
CAISVGQGFNEQFF
TGTGCCATCAGTGTGGGACAGGGCTTTAATGAGCAGTTCTTC
>NA|TRBJ1-1|NA|TRBV4-1
CASSQEGGEIMNTEAFF
TGCGCCAGCAGCCAAGAGGGGGGGGAAATAATGAACACTGAAGCTTTCTTT
>TRBD2|TRBJ2-1|NA|TRBV7-3
CASSQRGTSGGSPYNEQFF
TGTGCCAGCAGCCAACGCGGAACTAGCGGGGGATCCCCCTACAATGAGCAGTTCTTC
>TRBD2|TRBJ2-7|NA|TRBV7-9
CASSLLGSGISYEQYF
TGTGCCAGCAGCTTACTAGGTAGCGGGATCTCCTACGAGCAGTACTTC
>TRBD1|TRBJ1-2|NA|TRBV6-5
CASSNQDRRPYGYTF
TGTGCCAGCAGTAACCAGGACAGGCGACCCTATGGCTACACCTTC
>NA|TRBJ2-7|NA|TRBV14
CASSQEWQGLEQYF
TGTGCCAGCAGCCAAGAATGGCAGGGGCTGGAGCAGTACTTC
>TRBD1|TRBJ1-2|NA|TRBV27
CASSYAQGGGYGYTF
TGTGCCAGCAGTTATGCACAGGGGGGAGGTTATGGCTACACCTTC
>TRBD2|TRBJ2-7|NA|TRBV7-6
CASSPGLAGGPYPGEQYF
TGTGCCAGCAGCCCGGGACTAGCGGGAGGGCCATACCCGGGCGAGCAGTACTTC
>TRBD1|TRBJ1-5|NA|TRBV2
CASSPRRDRDQPQHF
TGTGCCAGCAGCCCACGCCGGGACAGAGATCAGCCCCAGCATTTT
>TRBD1|TRBJ2-7|NA|TRBV11-2
CASSLYPQTGANYEQYF
TGTGCCAGCAGCTTATACCCACAGACAGGGGCAAACTACGAGCAGTACTTC
>TRBD2|TRBJ2-1|NA|TRBV7-6
CASSLGLAGGNYNEQFF
TGTGCCAGCAGCTTAGGGCTAGCGGGGGGCAACTACAATGAGCAGTTCTTC
>TRBD1|TRBJ1-2|NA|TRBV30
CAWRDRARYGYTF
TGTGCCTGGAGGGACAGGGCTCGCTATGGCTACACCTTC
>TRBD2|TRBJ2-7|NA|TRBV6-1
CASRPSGSGEQYF
TGTGCCAGCAGGCCTAGCGGGAGCGGCGAGCAGTACTTC
>TRBD1|TRBJ1-4|NA|TRBV2
CASRGDRNNEKLFF
TGTGCCAGCAGGGGGGACAGAAATAATGAAAAACTGTTTTTT
>NA|TRBJ2-5|NA|TRBV12-2
CASRRKSGGQETQYF
TGTGCAAGTCGTCGGAAATCAGGGGGCCAAGAGACCCAGTACTTC
>TRBD1|TRBJ2-7|NA|TRBV9
CASSVAVGQGYEQYF
TGTGCCAGCAGCGTAGCTGTGGGACAGGGTTACGAGCAGTACTTC
>NA|TRBJ2-1|NA|TRBV6-5
CASSYSGAGTYNEQFF
TGTGCCAGCAGTTACTCAGGTGCAGGCACCTACAATGAGCAGTTCTTC
>NA|TRBJ2-1|NA|TRBV6-6
CASSYRSTWFF
TGTGCCAGCAGTTACCGTAGCACTTGGTTCTTC
>NA|TRBJ1-5|NA|TRBV6-6
CASSYSPTGGPQHF
TGTGCCAGCAGTTACTCCCCGACAGGCGGGCCCCAGCATTTT
>TRBD2|TRBJ2-7|NA|TRBV7-9
CASRSGSSEQYF
TGTGCCAGCCGAAGCGGGAGTAGCGAGCAGTACTTC
>TRBD2|TRBJ2-5|NA|TRBV5-1
CASSPGLAGTYQETQYF
TGCGCCAGCAGCCCGGGACTAGCGGGGACCTACCAAGAGACCCAGTACTTC
>NA|TRBJ1-1|few|TRBV28
CASSLSPGEAFF
TGTGCCAGCAGTTTATCTCCCGGGGAAGCTTTCTTT
>TRBD2|TRBJ2-5|NA|TRBV25-1
CASRAGLAGWGETQYF
TGTGCCAGCAGAGCCGGGCTAGCGGGATGGGGAGAGACCCAGTACTTC
>NA|TRBJ2-1|once|TRBV5-1
CASSLGKQGNNEQFF
TGCGCCAGCAGCTTGGGGAAACAGGGAAACAATGAGCAGTTCTTC
>TRBD1|TRBJ2-5|NA|TRBV6-6
CASSGQGGETQYF
TGTGCCAGCAGTGGACAGGGGGGCGAGACCCAGTACTTC
>TRBD1|TRBJ1-4|NA|TRBV5-4
CASSWTGFATNEKLFF
TGTGCCAGCAGCTGGACAGGGTTTGCAACTAATGAAAAACTGTTTTTT
>TRBD1|TRBJ2-7|few|TRBV6-5
CASTNRGLYEQYF
TGTGCCAGCACGAACAGGGGGCTCTACGAGCAGTACTTC
>NA|TRBJ2-7|NA|TRBV29-1
CSVSEGVLYEQYF
TGCAGCGTCTCCGAGGGGGTTCTCTACGAGCAGTACTTC
>NA|TRBJ1-1|NA|TRBV13
CASRQAGGLTEAFF
TGTGCCAGCAGACAAGCGGGGGGGCTAACTGAAGCTTTCTTT
>TRBD1|TRBJ2-7|few|TRBV6-1
CAILGQGSYEQYF
TGTGCCATCCTGGGACAGGGATCCTACGAGCAGTACTTC